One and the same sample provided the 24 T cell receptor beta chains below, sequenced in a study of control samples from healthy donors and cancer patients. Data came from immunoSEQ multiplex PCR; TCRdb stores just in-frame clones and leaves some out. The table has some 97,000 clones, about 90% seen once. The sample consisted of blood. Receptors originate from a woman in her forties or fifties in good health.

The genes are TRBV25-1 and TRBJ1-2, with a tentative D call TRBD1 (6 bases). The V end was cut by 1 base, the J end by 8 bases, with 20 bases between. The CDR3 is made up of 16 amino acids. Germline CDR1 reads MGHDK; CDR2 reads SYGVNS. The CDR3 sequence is CASSEFESAGGQGYTF. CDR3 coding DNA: TGTGCCAGCAGTGAATTTGAGTCAGCGGGGGGCCAAGGCTACACCTTC.

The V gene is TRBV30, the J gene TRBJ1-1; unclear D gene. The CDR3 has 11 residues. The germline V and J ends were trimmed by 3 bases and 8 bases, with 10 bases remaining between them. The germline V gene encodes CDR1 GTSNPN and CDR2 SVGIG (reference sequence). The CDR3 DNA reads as TGTGCCTGGAGACAAGACATAGAAGCTTTCTTT. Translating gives CAWRQDIEAFF. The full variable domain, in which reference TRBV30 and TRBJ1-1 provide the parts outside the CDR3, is SQTIHQWPATLVQPVGSPLSLECTVEGTSNPNLYWYRQAAGRGLQLLFYSVGIGQISSEVPQNLSASRPQDRQFILSSKKLLLSDSGFYLCAWRQDIEAFFGQGTRLTVV.

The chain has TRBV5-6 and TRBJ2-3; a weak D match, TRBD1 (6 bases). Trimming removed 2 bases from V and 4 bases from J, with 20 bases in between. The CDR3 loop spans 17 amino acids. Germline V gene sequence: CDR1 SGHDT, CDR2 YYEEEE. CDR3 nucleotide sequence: TGTGCCAGCAGCTTACTGTATGGGGGCGTTAAGGCAGATACGCAGTATTTT. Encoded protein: CASSLLYGGVKADTQYF.

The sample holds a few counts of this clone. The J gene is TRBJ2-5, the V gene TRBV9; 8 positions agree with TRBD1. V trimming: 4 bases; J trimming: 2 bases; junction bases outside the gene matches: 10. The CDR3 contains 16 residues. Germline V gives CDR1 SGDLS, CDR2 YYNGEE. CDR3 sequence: CASSSTTGDLQETQYF. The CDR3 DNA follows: TGTGCCAGCAGCTCAACGACAGGGGACTTGCAAGAGACCCAGTACTTC. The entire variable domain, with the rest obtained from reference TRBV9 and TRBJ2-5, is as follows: DSGVTQTPKHLITATGQRVTLRCSPRSGDLSVYWYQQSLDQGLQFLIQYYNGEERAKGNILERFSAQQFPDLHSELNLSSLELGDSALYFCASSSTTGDLQETQYFGPGTRLLVL.

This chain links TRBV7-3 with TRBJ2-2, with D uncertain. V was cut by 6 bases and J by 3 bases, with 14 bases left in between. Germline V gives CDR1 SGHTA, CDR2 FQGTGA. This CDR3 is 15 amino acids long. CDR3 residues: CASRVERIDTGELFF. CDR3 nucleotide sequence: TGTGCCAGCAGGGTTGAGCGAATAGACACCGGGGAGCTGTTTTTT.

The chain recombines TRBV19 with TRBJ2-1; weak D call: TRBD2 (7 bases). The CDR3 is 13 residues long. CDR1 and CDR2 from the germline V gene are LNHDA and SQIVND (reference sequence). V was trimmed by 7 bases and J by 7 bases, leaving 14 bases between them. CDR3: CASMGGAQNEQFF. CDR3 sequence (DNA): TGTGCCAGTATGGGGGGGGCGCAGAATGAGCAGTTCTTC.

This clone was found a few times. The CDR3 nucleotides are TGTGCCAGCAGCCAGAACGGACAGGGGGCAACTAATGAAAAACTGTTTTTT. Amino acids: CASSQNGQGATNEKLFF. The chain uses TRBV7-2 and TRBJ1-4; 10 nucleotides match TRBD1. The CDR3 covers 17 residues. Unmatched junction bases numbered 6, after V lost 5 bases and J lost 0 bases. CDR1 is SGHTA and CDR2 is FQGNSA in the germline V gene.

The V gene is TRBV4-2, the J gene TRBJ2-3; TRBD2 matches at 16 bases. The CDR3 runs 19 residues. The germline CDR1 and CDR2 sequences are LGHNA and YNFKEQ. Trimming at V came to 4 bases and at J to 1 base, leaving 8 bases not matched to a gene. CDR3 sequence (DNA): TGTGCCAGCAGCCGGCTCGGGACTAGCGGGGGGGCGGGCACAGATACGCAGTATTTT. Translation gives CASSRLGTSGGAGTDTQYF.

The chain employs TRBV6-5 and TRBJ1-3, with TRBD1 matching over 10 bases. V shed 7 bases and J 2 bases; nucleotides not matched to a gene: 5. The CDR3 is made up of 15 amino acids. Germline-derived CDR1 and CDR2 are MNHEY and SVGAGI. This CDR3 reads CASKRQGATGNTIYF. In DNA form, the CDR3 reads TGTGCCAGCAAACGACAGGGGGCTACTGGAAACACCATATATTTT.

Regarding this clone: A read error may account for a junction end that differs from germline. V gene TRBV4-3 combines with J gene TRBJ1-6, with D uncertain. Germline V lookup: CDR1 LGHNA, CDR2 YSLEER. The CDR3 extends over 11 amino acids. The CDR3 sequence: CASQSEGKFYF. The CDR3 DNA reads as TGCGCCAGCCAAAGTGAAGGAAAGTTTTACTTT.

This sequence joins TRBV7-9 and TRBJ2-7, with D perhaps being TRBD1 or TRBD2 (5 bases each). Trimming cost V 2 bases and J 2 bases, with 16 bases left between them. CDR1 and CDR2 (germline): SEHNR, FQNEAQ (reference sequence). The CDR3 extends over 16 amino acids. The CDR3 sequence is CASSLSRGRETYEQYF. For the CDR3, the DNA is TGTGCCAGCAGCTTATCCCGGGGCAGGGAGACCTACGAGCAGTACTTC.

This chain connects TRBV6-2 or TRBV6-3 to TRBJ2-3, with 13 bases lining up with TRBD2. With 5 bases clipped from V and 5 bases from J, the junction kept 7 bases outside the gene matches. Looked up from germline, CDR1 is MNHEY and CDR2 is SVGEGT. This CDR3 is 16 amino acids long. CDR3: CASSDPGLAGIDTQYF. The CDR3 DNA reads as TGTGCCAGCAGTGACCCGGGACTAGCGGGGATAGATACGCAGTATTTT.

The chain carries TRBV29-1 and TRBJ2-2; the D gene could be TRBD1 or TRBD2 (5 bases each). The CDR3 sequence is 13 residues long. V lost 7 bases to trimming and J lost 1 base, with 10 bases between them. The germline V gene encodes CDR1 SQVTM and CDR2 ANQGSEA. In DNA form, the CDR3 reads TGCAGCGGGGGACGGGGGAACACCGGGGAGCTGTTTTTT. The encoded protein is CSGGRGNTGELFF.

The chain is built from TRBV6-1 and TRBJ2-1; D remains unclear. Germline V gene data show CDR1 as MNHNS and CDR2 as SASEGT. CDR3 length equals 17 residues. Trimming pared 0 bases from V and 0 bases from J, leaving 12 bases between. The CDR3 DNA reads TGTGCCAGCAGTGAAGCCGGCAGTAAGAGCTCCTACAATGAGCAGTTCTTC. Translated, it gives CASSEAGSKSSYNEQFF.

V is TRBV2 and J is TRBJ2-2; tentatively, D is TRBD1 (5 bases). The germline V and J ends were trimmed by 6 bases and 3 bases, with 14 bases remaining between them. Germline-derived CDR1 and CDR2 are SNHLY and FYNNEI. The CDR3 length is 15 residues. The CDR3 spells CASSPLIRDTGELFF. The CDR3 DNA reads TGTGCCAGCAGCCCTCTTATCAGGGACACCGGGGAGCTGTTTTTT.

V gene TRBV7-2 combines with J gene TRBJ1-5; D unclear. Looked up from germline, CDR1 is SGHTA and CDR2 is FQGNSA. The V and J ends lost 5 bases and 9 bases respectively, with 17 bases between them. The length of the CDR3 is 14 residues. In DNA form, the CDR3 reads TGTGCCAGCAGCCTAACAATAGTTCCGTGGCCCCAGCATTTT. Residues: CASSLTIVPWPQHF.

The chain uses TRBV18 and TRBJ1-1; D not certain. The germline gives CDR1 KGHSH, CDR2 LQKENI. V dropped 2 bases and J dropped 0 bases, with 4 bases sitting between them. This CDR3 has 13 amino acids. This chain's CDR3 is CASSPAVNTEAFF. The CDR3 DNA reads TGTGCCAGCTCACCAGCAGTGAACACTGAAGCTTTCTTT.

CDR3 coding DNA: TGTGCCAGCAGTTCTACGGACATTTCGGATACGCAGTATTTT. Residues: CASSSTDISDTQYF. The chain carries TRBV7-9 and TRBJ2-3; the D gene is possibly TRBD1 (5 bases). In germline, CDR1 is SEHNR, CDR2 FQNEAQ (reference sequence). This CDR3 is built from 14 residues. V lost 6 bases and J lost 6, with 16 bases in between.

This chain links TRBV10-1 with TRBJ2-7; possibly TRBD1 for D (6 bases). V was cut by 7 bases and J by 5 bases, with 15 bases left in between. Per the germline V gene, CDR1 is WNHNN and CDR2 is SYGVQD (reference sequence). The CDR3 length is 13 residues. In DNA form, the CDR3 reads TGCGCCAGCACAAGACAGGTTCCCCACGAGCAGTACTTC. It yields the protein CASTRQVPHEQYF.

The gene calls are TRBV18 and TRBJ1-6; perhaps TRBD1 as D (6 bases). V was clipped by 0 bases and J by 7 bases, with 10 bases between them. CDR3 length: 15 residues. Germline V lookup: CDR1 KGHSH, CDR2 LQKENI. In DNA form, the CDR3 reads TGTGCCAGCTCACCACCTCGACAGGACAATTCACCCCTCCACTTT. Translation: CASSPPRQDNSPLHF.

CDR3 nucleotides: TGTGCCAGCAGCTTAAATAGCGGGAGTGAGACCCAGTACTTC. Translation gives CASSLNSGSETQYF. This chain links TRBV7-3 with TRBJ2-5, with 9 nucleotides matching TRBD2. The CDR3 length is 14 residues. In germline, CDR1 is SGHTA, CDR2 FQGTGA. After removal of 1 base from V and 5 bases from J, the junction contained 2 bases not matched to a gene.

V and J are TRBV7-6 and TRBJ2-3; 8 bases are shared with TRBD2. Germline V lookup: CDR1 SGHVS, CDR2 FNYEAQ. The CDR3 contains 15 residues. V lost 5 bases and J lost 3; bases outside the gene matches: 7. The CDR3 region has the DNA TGTGCCAGCAGCGTAGGACCGGGAGGGACAGATACGCAGTATTTT. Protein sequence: CASSVGPGGTDTQYF. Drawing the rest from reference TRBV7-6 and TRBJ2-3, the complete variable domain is GAGVSQSPRYKVTKRGQDVALRCDPISGHVSLYWYRQALGQGPEFLTYFNYEAQQDKSGLPNDRFSAERPEGSISTLTIQRTEQRDSAMYRCASSVGPGGTDTQYFGPGTRLTVL.

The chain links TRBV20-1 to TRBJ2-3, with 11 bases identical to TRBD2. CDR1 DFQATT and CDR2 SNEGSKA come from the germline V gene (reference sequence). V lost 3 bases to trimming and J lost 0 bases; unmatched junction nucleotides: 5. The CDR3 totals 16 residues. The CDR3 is CSASTSGGTSTDTQYF. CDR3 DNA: TGCAGTGCTAGTACTAGCGGGGGAACTAGCACAGATACGCAGTATTTT.

CDR3 in DNA: TGTGCCAGCAGCGAACCGGGACGGAATGAAAAACTGTTTTTT. Its translation is CASSEPGRNEKLFF. The gene calls are TRBV3-1 (or the pseudogene TRBV3-2) and TRBJ1-4; D may be TRBD1 (5 bases). The CDR3 runs to 14 residues. The V gene's germline CDR1 is LGHDT and CDR2 YNNKEL (reference sequence). Trimming stripped 5 bases from V and 5 bases from J, with 12 bases between.